The present T cell receptor beta chain was sequenced within a study of T cell responses to AZD1222 COVID-19 vaccine. As for this clone: Its target is not known.

The CDR3 sequence is 15 residues long. The V gene's germline CDR1 is LNHDA and CDR2 SQIVND (reference sequence). Trimming took 6 bases from V and 2 from J; bases not matched to a gene: 4. Study results and limitations: Repertoire collection took place solely once the T cell response had peaked. Donors were largely white British and mainly female; clonal diversity was possibly underestimated.

Profiled with immunoSEQ multiplex PCR; TCRdb holds only in-frame clones, not every one. The sample lists 140,000 or so clones; around nine tenths were seen once. This rearrangement joins TRBV19 to TRBJ1-5; the match to TRBD1 covers 10 bases. This sequence originates from an adult in good health. Specimen: peripheral blood, collected on day 0 of AZD1222 vaccination. CDR3 in amino acids: CASRQTGGGNQPQHF. CDR3 in DNA: TGTGCCAGTAGACAGACAGGGGGCGGCAATCAGCCCCAGCATTTT. The full variable domain, rest sourced from reference TRBV19 and TRBJ1-5, is DGGITQSPKYLFRKEGQNVTLSCEQNLNHDAMYWYRQDPGQGLRLIYYSQIVNDFQKGDIAEGYSVSREKKESFPLTVTSAQKNPTAFYLCASRQTGGGNQPQHFGDGTRLSIL.